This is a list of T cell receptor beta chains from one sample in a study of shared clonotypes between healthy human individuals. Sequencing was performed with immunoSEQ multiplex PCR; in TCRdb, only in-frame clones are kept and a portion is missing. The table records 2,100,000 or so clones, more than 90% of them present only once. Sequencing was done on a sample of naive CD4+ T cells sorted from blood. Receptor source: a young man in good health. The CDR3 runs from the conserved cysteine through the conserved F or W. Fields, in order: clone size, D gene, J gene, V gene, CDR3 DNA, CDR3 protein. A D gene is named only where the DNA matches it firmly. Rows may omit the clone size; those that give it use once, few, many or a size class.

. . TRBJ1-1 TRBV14 TGTGCCAGCAGCCAAAGACACAATTTAGGAACTGAAGCTTTCTTT CASSQRHNLGTEAFF
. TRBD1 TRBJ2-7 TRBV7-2 TGTGCCAGCAGCTTAGCAGCGGCAGGGGGCTATTACGAGCAGTACTTC CASSLAAAGGYYEQYF
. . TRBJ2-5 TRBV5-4 TGTGCCAGCAGCTTGGGGGGACGGGAGACCCAGTACTTC CASSLGGRETQYF
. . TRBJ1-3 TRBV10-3 TGTGCCATCAGTGAAAGAGTCCCTGGGGACACCATATATTTT CAISERVPGDTIYF
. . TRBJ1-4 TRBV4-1 TGCGCCAGCAGCCCATTCCCTCTAGCAGGGAATGGACTGTTTTTT CASSPFPLAGNGLFF
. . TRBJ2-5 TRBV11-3 TGTGCCAGCAGCTTAATAAGGAACAGGCAAGAGACCCAGTACTTC CASSLIRNRQETQYF
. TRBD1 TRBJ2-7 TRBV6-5 TGTGCCAGCAAACAGGGGGCATCCTACGAGCAGTACTTC CASKQGASYEQYF
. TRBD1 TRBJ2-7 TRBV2 TGTGCCAGCAGGCCCGCTACAGGGGTTTACGAGCAGTACTTC CASRPATGVYEQYF
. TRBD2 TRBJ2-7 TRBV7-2 TGTGCCAGCAGCCTCGGCGGGGGGCTCATCTACGAGCAGTACTTC CASSLGGGLIYEQYF
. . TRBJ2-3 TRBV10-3 TGTGCCATCAGGGGGGGAGATACGCAGTATTTT CAIRGGDTQYF
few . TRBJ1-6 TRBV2 TGTGCCAGCAGGGATGGAGGTTCACCCCTCCACTTT CASRDGGSPLHF
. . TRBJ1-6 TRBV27 TGTGCCAGCAGTCAAGACAGGTCCGGACGGGGATCCTCACCCCTCCACTTT CASSQDRSGRGSSPLHF
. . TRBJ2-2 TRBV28 TGTGCCAGCTTAGCCGACTTGGGGACCGGGGAGCTGTTTTTT CASLADLGTGELFF
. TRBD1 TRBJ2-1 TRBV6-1 TGTGCCAGCAGGGCCTGGACAGGCTTTTACAATGAGCAGTTCTTC CASRAWTGFYNEQFF
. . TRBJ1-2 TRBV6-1 TGTGCCAGCAGTTCATCTCAGGGGTGGGGCTACACCTTC CASSSSQGWGYTF
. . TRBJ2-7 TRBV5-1 TGCGCCAGCAGCTTCCCGGATAGACGCTACTACGAGCAGTACTTC CASSFPDRRYYEQYF
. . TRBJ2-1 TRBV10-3 TGTGCCATCAGTGACGTCGGGCTGGCCCTCAACAATGAGCAGTTCTTC CAISDVGLALNNEQFF
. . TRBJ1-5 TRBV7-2 TGTGCCAGCAGCCCGGAGGGGGGGCAGCCCCAGCATTTT CASSPEGGQPQHF
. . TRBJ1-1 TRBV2 TGTGCCAGTAAATTCGACAGCCTGAACACTGAAGCTTTCTTT CASKFDSLNTEAFF
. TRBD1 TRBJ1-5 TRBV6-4 TGTGCCAGCAGACCACAGGGGGATAGCAATCAGCCCCAGCATTTT CASRPQGDSNQPQHF
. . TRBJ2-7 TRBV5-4 TGTGCCAGCAGCTTGACAGGCAGCTCCTACGAGCAGTACTTC CASSLTGSSYEQYF
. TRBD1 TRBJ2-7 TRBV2 TGTGCCAGCAGAGCGCAAGGGACAGAGAGCTCCTACGAGCAGTACTTC CASRAQGTESSYEQYF
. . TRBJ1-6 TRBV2 TGTGCCAGCAGAAAAGGTGGGAATTCACCCCTCCACTTT CASRKGGNSPLHF
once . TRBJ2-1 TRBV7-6 TGTGCCAGCAGCCTGTCAAAGGGTAGCGTCTACTCCTACAATGAGCAGTTCTTC CASSLSKGSVYSYNEQFF
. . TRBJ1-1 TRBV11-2 TGTGCCAGCAGCTTAGTGACGACAGTGAACACTGAAGCTTTCTTT CASSLVTTVNTEAFF
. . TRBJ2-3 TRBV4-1 TGCGCCAGCAGCCAAGATGGTCGACCGACGAGCACAGATACGCAGTATTTT CASSQDGRPTSTDTQYF
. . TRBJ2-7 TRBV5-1 TGCGCCAGCAGCCCTTCGACAGCCTTCTACGAGCAGTACTTC CASSPSTAFYEQYF
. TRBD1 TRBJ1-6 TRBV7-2 TGTGCCAGCAGCCCCGACAGGGCGGGCCTCCACTTT CASSPDRAGLHF
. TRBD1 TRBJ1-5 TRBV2 TGTGCCAGCAGTGAAGAACAGGGGCCCAATCAGCCCCAGCATTTT CASSEEQGPNQPQHF
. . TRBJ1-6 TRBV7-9 TGTGCCAGCAGCTCCCCTACTGCCTCGGGGAGGTACTCACCCCTCCACTTT CASSSPTASGRYSPLHF
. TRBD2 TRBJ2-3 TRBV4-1 TGCGCCAGCAGCGCACTCCCTCTAGCGGGTTCTCGGGGGCAGTATTTT CASSALPLAGSRGQYF
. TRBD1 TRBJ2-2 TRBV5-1 TGCGCCAGCAGCTTGGAACAGGGGGCCGGCGGGGAGCTGTTTTTT CASSLEQGAGGELFF
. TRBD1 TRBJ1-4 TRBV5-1 TGCGCCAGCAGCTTGTGGGGACAGGGAGGAGAAAAACTGTTTTTT CASSLWGQGGEKLFF
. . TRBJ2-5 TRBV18 TGTGCCAGCTCAAGTGGGGAAGAGACCCAGTACTTC CASSSGEETQYF
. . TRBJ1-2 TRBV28 TGTGCCACTTCGTGGGCAGGCCCTAACTATGGCTACACCTTC CATSWAGPNYGYTF
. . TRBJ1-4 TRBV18 TGTGCCAGCTCCAGAGGACAGTGGGGTGAAAAACTGTTTTTT CASSRGQWGEKLFF
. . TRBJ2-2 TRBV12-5 TGTGCTAGTGGCTCGGAGGGACTGGAAAAAAGGTCCGGGGAGCTGTTTTTT CASGSEGLEKRSGELFF
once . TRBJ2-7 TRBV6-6 TGTGCCAGCAGCGTTGCTCTAGCCCCCCACTACGAGCAGTACTTC CASSVALAPHYEQYF
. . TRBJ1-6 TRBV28 TGTGCCAGCACCTGGGGCAGTAGATCACCCCTCCACTTT CASTWGSRSPLHF
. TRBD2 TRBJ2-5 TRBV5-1 TGCGCCAGCAGCCGGGGACTAGCGGGAGAAGAGACCCAGTACTTC CASSRGLAGEETQYF
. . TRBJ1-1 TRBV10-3 TGTGCCATCAGTGCACACATAATGAACACTGAAGCTTTCTTT CAISAHIMNTEAFF
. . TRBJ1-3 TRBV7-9 TGTGCCAGCAGCTTACCAACACAGGGCATTGGAAACACCATATATTTT CASSLPTQGIGNTIYF
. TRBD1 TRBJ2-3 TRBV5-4 TGTGCCAGCAGCTTAAGGGGGCCCTCAGATACGCAGTATTTT CASSLRGPSDTQYF
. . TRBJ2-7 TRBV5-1 TGCGCCAGCCGCACAGGACCGGATCCCTACGAGCAGTACTTC CASRTGPDPYEQYF
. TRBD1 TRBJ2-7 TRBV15 TGTGCCGTGCGCCGGACAGGGACCTACGAGCAGTACTTC CAVRRTGTYEQYF
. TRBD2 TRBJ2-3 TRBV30 TGTGCCGCCGTAGCGGGAGCGGGAACAGATACGCAGTATTTT CAAVAGAGTDTQYF
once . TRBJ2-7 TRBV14 TGTGCCAGCAGCCAACCCGCAGTAGCCTACGAGCAGTACTTC CASSQPAVAYEQYF
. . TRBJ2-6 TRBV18 TGTGCCAGCTCACCCCCAGGGGCTGGGGCCAACGTCCTGACTTTC CASSPPGAGANVLTF
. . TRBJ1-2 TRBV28 TGTGCCAGCAACCCACCGGGGTACGGCTACACCTTC CASNPPGYGYTF
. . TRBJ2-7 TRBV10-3 TGTGCCACCAAAGGCCAGGGCTCATCCGAGCAGTACTTC CATKGQGSSEQYF
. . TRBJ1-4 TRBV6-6 TGTGCCAGCAGGGGGCGACAGGACTTTTTTGAAAAACTGTTTTTT CASRGRQDFFEKLFF
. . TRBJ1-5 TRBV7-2 TGTGCCAGCAGCTTAGCATACGTCTCAGATAGCAATCAGCCCCAGCATTTT CASSLAYVSDSNQPQHF
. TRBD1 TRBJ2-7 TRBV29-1 TGCAGCGGGGGACAGGGGAAATCCTACGAGCAGTACTTC CSGGQGKSYEQYF
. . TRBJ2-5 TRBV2 TGTGCCAGCAGTACTGGCAGGCAAGAGACCCAGTACTTC CASSTGRQETQYF
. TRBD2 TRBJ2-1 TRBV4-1 TGCGCCAGCAGCCAATTACCGGGACTAGCGGGGGGTCAGCCTAAGCAGTTCTTC CASSQLPGLAGGQPKQFF
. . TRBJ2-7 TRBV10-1 TGCGCCAGCAGTGACCCCCCAGGGGCCGAGCAGTACTTC CASSDPPGAEQYF
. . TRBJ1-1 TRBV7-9 TGTGCCAGCAGCTCAGGGGCGCACACTGAAGCTTTCTTT CASSSGAHTEAFF